The clone carrying this T cell receptor (beta chain) occurred once. The length of the CDR3 is 14 residues. With 7 bases clipped from V and 7 bases from J, the junction kept 7 bases outside the gene matches. The germline CDR1 and CDR2 sequences are SNHLY and FYNNEI. This sample is drawn from a study of blood T cell repertoires in COVID-19. Study background: COVID-19 samples, acute and convalescent, were from the United States, Italy and Spain. T cells, B-cell-depleted T cells, or PBMCs supplied cDNA or gDNA.

It was during active infection that Seattle patients were enrolled and then longitudinally followed. Authors' methods: How many nucleated cells were present was estimated from reference gene primer amplification. Generated by immunoSEQ multiplex PCR, the TCRdb table keeps only in-frame clones and is missing some. Clone size and V and J calls were adopted from that table, with D and trimming inferred from the DNA. Of 150,000 to 200,000 clones in the sample, about four fifths are singletons; the top ten hold 8.1%. The V call is TRBV2, the J call TRBJ1-6; 7 nucleotides align to TRBD1. This clonotype originated in a woman aged 60 to 75 with COVID-19, enrolled during active disease. The sequenced sample was peripheral blood. The CDR3: CASNPGTANSPLHF. CDR3 sequence (DNA): TGTGCCAGCAACCCCGGGACAGCCAATTCACCCCTCCACTTT.